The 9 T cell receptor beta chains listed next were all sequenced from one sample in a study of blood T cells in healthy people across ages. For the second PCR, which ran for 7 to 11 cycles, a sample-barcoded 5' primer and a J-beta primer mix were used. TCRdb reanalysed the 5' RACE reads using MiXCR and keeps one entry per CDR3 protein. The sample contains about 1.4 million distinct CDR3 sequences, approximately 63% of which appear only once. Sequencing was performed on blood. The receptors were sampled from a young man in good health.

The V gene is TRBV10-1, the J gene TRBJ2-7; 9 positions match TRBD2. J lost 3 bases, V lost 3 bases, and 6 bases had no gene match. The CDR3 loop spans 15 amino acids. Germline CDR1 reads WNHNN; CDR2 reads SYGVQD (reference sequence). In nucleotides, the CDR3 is TGCGCCAGCAGTGAAGAGGCGGGAGGGGACTACGAGCAGTACTTC. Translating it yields CASSEEAGGDYEQYF.

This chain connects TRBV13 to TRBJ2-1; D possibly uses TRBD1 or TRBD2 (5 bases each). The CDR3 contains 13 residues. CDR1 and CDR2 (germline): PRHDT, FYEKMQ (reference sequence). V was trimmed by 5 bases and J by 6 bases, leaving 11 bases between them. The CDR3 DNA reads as TGTGCCAGCAGCAACGGGGCCCTCAATGAGCAGTTCTTC. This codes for CASSNGALNEQFF.

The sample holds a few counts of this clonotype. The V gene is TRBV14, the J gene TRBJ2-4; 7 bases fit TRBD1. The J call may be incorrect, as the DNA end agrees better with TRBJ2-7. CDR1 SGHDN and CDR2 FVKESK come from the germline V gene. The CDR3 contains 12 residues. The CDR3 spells CAPRFQGDEQYF. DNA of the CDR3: TGTGCCCCCCGGTTCCAGGGGGACGAGCAGTACTTC.

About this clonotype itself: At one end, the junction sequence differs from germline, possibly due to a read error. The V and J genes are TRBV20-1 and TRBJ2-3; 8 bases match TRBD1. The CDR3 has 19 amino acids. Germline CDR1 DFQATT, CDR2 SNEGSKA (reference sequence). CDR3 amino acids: CSAKTLQGARAISTDTQYF. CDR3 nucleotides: TGCAGTGCTAAGACCCTTCAGGGGGCCAGAGCAATTAGCACGGATACGCAGTATTTT.

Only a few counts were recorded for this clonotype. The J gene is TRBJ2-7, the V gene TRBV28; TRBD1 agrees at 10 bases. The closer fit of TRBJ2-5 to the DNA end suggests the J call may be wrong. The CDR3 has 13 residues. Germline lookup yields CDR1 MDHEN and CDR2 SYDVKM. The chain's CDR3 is CASRTGGGETQYF. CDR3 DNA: TGTGCCAGCAGGACAGGGGGCGGGGAGACCCAGTACTTC.

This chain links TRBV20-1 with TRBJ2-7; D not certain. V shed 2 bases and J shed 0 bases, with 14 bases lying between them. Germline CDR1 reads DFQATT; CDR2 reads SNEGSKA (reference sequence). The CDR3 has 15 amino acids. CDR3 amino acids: CSARSPDSSSYEQYF. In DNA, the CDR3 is TGCAGTGCTAGATCCCCCGATAGCTCCTCCTACGAGCAGTACTTC.

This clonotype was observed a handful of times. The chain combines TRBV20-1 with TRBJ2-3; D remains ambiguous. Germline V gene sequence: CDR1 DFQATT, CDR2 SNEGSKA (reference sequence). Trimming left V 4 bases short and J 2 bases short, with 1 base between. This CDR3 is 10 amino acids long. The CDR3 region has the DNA TGCAGTGCTATCACAGATACGCAGTATTTT. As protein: CSAITDTQYF.

This CDR3 is CASSFSAGYTF. As DNA, the CDR3 is TGTGCCAGCAGCTTTAGTGCTGGCTACACCTTC. This sequence joins TRBV7-2 and TRBJ1-2; D is unclear. V was cut by 3 bases and J by 7 bases, with 6 bases left in between. Germline V gives CDR1 SGHTA, CDR2 FQGNSA. This CDR3 is built from 11 residues.

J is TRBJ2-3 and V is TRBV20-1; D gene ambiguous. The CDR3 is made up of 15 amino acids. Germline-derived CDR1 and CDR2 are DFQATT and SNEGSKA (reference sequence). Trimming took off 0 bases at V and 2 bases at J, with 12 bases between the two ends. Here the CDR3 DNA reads TGCAGTGCTAGAGATTCTCAGGTTTCCACAGATACGCAGTATTTT. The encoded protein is CSARDSQVSTDTQYF.